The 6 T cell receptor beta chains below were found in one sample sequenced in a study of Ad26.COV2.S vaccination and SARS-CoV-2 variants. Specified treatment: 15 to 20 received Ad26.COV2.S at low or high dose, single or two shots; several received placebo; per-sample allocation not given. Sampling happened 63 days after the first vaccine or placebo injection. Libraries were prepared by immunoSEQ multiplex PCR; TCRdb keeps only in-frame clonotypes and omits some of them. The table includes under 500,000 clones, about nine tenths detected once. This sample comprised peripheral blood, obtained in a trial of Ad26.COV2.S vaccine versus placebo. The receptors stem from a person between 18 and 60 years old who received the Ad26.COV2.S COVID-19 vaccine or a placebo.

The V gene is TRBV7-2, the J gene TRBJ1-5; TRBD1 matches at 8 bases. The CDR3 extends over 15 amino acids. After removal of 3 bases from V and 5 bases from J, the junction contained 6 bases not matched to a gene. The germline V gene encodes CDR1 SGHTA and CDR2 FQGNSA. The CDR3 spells CASSLMTGDHQPQHF. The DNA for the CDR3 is TGTGCCAGCAGCTTGATGACAGGGGACCATCAGCCCCAGCATTTT.

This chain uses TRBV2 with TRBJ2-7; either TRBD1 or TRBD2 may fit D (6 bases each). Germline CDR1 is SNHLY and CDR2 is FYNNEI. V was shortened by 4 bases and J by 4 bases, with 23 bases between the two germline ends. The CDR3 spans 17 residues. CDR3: CASSGGGRSPGGYEQYF. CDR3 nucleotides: TGTGCCAGCAGTGGTGGGGGGCGTTCCCCCGGAGGGTACGAGCAGTACTTC.

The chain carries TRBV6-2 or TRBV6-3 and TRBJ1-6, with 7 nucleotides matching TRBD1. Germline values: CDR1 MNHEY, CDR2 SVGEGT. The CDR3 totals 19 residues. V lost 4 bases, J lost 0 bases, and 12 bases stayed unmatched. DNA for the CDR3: TGTGCCAGCAGTTCCGGGACAGCTTCTATTACCTCCTATAATTCACCCCTCCACTTT. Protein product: CASSSGTASITSYNSPLHF.

The CDR3 sequence: CATKDMDSNYGYTF. CDR3 DNA sequence: TGTGCCACCAAAGACATGGACAGTAACTATGGCTACACCTTC. This chain links TRBV6-5 with TRBJ1-2, with D maybe TRBD1 (6 bases). Germline CDR1 is MNHEY and CDR2 is SVGAGI. The V end lost 10 bases, the J end lost 1 base, and 16 bases lay between the germline ends. The CDR3 is 14 residues long.

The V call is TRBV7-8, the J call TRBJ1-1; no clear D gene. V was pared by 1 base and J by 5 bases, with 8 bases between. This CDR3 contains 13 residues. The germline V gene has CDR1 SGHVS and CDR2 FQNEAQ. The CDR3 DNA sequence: TGTGCCAGCAGCTTAGTTGGGCAGACTGAAGCTTTCTTT. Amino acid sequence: CASSLVGQTEAFF.

The CDR3 protein is CASSYVPGEYYGYTF. The DNA of the CDR3 is TGTGCCAGCAGTTACGTGCCAGGGGAGTACTATGGCTACACCTTC. The rearrangement links TRBV6-5 to TRBJ1-2; weak D call: TRBD1 (6 bases). The CDR3 is made up of 15 amino acids. V lost 2 bases to trimming and J lost 3 bases, with 13 bases between them. CDR1 and CDR2 (germline): MNHEY, SVGAGI.